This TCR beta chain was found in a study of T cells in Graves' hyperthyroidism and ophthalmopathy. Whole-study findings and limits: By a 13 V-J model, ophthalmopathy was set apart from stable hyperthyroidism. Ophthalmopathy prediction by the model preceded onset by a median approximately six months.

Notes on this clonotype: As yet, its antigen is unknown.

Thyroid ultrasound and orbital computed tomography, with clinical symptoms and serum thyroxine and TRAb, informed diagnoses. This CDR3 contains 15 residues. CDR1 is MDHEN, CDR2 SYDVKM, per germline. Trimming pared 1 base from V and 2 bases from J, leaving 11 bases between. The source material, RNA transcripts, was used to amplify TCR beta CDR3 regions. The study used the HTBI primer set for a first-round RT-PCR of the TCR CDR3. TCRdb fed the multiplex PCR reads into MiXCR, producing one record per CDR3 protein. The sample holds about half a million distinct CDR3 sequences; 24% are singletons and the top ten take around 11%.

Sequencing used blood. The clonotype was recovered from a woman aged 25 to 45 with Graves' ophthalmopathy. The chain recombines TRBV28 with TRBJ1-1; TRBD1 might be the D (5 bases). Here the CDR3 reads CASSLSGRGNTEAFF. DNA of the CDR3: TGTGCCAGCAGTTTATCGGGTAGGGGAAACACTGAAGCTTTCTTT.